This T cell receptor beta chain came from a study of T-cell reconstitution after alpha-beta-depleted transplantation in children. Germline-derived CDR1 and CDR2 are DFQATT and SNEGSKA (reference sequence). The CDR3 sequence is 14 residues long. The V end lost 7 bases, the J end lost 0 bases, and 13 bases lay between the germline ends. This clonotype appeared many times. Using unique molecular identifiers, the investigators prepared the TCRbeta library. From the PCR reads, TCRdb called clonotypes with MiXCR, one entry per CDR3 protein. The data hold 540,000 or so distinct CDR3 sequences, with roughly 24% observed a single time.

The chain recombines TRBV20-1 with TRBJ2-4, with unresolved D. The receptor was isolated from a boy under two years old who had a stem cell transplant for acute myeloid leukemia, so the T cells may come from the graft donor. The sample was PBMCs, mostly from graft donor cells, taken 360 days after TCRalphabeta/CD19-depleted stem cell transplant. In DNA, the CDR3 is TGCAGTGTTTTCGACTTTTTAGCCAAAAACATTCAGTACTTC. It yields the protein CSVFDFLAKNIQYF.